What follows are 8 T cell receptor beta chains derived from one specimen sequenced in a study of T cell repertoires and HLA-DP antigens. Generated by immunoSEQ multiplex PCR, the TCRdb table keeps only in-frame clones and is missing some. The table lists roughly 110,000 clones, almost 95% of them singletons. Their antigen targets remain unknown. The source material was CD4+ T cells from PBMCs. All receptors come from a woman younger than 35 in good health and CMV-seronegative.

The chain is built from TRBV25-1 and TRBJ2-5; D is uncertain. V was trimmed by 3 bases and J by 1 base, leaving 9 bases between them. Germline CDR1 MGHDK, CDR2 SYGVNS. The CDR3 extends over 14 amino acids. The CDR3 loop is CASSEAGTQETQYF. In DNA, the CDR3 is TGTGCCAGCAGTGAGGCAGGCACCCAAGAGACCCAGTACTTC.

The chain couples TRBV2 to TRBJ2-1; TRBD2 agrees at 11 bases. With 6 bases clipped from V and 0 bases from J, the junction kept 4 bases outside the gene matches. Germline V CDR1 and CDR2: SNHLY, FYNNEI. The CDR3 runs 16 residues. The CDR3 coding sequence is TGTGCCAGCAGGGGGCTAGCGGGGGGCTCCTACAATGAGCAGTTCTTC. Protein product: CASRGLAGGSYNEQFF.

The V and J genes are TRBV5-5 and TRBJ2-5; no clear D. Germline V gene sequence: CDR1 SGHKS, CDR2 YYEKEE (reference sequence). V lost 4 bases and J 5 bases, leaving 9 bases between the germline ends. The CDR3 runs to 12 residues. CDR3 DNA sequence: TGTGCCAGCAGCGTGGGGATGGAGACCCAGTACTTC. It specifies CASSVGMETQYF. Full variable domain (outside the CDR3, taken from reference TRBV5-5 and TRBJ2-5): DAGVTQSPTHLIKTRGQQVTLRCSPISGHKSVSWYQQVLGQGPQFIFQYYEKEERGRGNFPDRFSARQFPNYSSELNVNALLLGDSALYLCASSVGMETQYFGPGTRLLVL.

This clone was counted a single time. Other DNA sequences in the same sample also yield this CDR3. The chain is built from TRBV30 and TRBJ2-3; D gene ambiguous. The CDR3 has 10 amino acids. CDR1 is GTSNPN, CDR2 SVGIG, per germline (reference sequence). V was trimmed by 5 bases and J by 6 bases, leaving 6 bases between them. CDR3 loop: CAWALDTQYF. The CDR3, as DNA: TGTGCCTGGGCCCTCGATACGCAGTATTTT.

The rearrangement links TRBV12-5 to TRBJ2-2; the D gene is possibly TRBD1 (5 bases). Trimming shortened V by 0 bases and J by 4 bases, and 12 bases separated the two germline ends. The CDR3 is 16 amino acids. Per the germline V gene, CDR1 is LGHNT and CDR2 is FRNRAP. CDR3 in amino acids: CASGLVAGRVTGELFF. The CDR3 coding sequence is TGTGCTAGTGGTTTGGTCGCAGGGCGTGTCACCGGGGAGCTGTTTTTT.

This sequence joins TRBV7-9 and TRBJ2-7; possibly TRBD2 for D (6 bases). V gave up 5 bases and J gave up 3 bases, with 20 bases separating them. Germline values: CDR1 SEHNR, CDR2 FQNEAQ (reference sequence). CDR3 length: 16 amino acids. The CDR3, as DNA: TGTGCCAGCAGCCTATATATACGGGAGACCGGCTACGAGCAGTACGTC. Translating it yields CASSLYIRETGYEQYV.

V and J are TRBV7-6 and TRBJ2-3, with TRBD2 identical over 11 bases. Germline CDR1 is SGHVS and CDR2 is FNYEAQ. The CDR3 spans 16 residues. J gave up 1 base and V 1 base, and 1 base lay outside the gene matches. In DNA form, the CDR3 reads TGTGCCAGCAGCTTAGGGGGACTAGCGGGCACAGATACGCAGTATTTT. Amino acids: CASSLGGLAGTDTQYF.

The chain uses TRBV28 and TRBJ1-5; 8 bases line up with TRBD1. Germline V CDR1 and CDR2: MDHEN, SYDVKM. This CDR3 has 18 amino acids. Trimming took 2 bases from V and 1 from J; bases not matched to a gene: 10. The CDR3 region is CASSLAWQGARSNQPQHF. The CDR3 nucleotides are TGTGCCAGCAGTTTAGCCTGGCAGGGGGCTAGAAGCAATCAGCCCCAGCATTTT.